The rows below give T cell receptor beta chains drawn from one sample of a study of T cells after yellow fever vaccination. TCRdb fed the 5' RACE reads into MiXCR, producing one record per CDR3 protein. The data show 68,000 or so distinct CDR3 sequences, just over 6.5% seen once. The source material was CD8+ T cells sorted from PBMCs, sampled approximately 40 days after the first yellow fever vaccination. The origin of the receptors is a young man who received the YFV17D yellow fever vaccine. Each CDR3 is given with its conserved first and last residue. Each record gives: clone size, J gene, D gene, V gene, CDR3 protein, CDR3 DNA. D genes are given only for firm matches. A row's size may be missing; if present it is once, few, many or a size class.

abundance: many; j_gene: TRBJ2-7; d_gene: TRBD1; v_gene: TRBV3-1; CDR3aa: CASSPIPGQGSYEQYF; CDR3nt: TGTGCCAGCAGTCCGATACCCGGACAGGGATCCTACGAGCAGTACTTC
abundance: many; j_gene: TRBJ2-2; d_gene: .; v_gene: TRBV12-3/TRBV12-4; CDR3aa: CASSFTGELFF; CDR3nt: TGTGCCAGCAGTTTTACCGGGGAGCTGTTTTTT
abundance: .; j_gene: TRBJ1-1; d_gene: .; v_gene: TRBV29-1; CDR3aa: CSTRQRGTEAFF; CDR3nt: TGCAGCACCCGACAGAGGGGCACTGAAGCTTTCTTT
abundance: many; j_gene: TRBJ2-3; d_gene: .; v_gene: TRBV9; CDR3aa: CASSDPGETDTQYF; CDR3nt: TGTGCCAGCAGCGATCCAGGGGAAACAGATACGCAGTATTTT
abundance: .; j_gene: TRBJ2-3; d_gene: .; v_gene: TRBV20-1; CDR3aa: CSASNGEWGTDTQYF; CDR3nt: TGCAGTGCCAGCAACGGGGAGTGGGGCACAGATACGCAGTATTTT
abundance: .; j_gene: TRBJ1-2; d_gene: .; v_gene: TRBV7-9; CDR3aa: CASSQGSGYGYTF; CDR3nt: TGTGCCAGCAGCCAGGGTTCAGGCTATGGCTACACCTTC
abundance: many; j_gene: TRBJ2-2; d_gene: .; v_gene: TRBV6-5; CDR3aa: CASSYGANTGELFF; CDR3nt: TGTGCCAGCAGTTACGGGGCGAACACCGGGGAGCTGTTTTTT
abundance: many; j_gene: TRBJ1-4; d_gene: .; v_gene: TRBV7-6; CDR3aa: CASSLDVREKLFF; CDR3nt: TGTGCCAGCAGCTTAGATGTCCGGGAAAAACTGTTTTTT
abundance: many; j_gene: TRBJ2-7; d_gene: .; v_gene: TRBV6-5; CDR3aa: CASSYSGAAYEQYF; CDR3nt: TGTGCCAGCAGTTACTCGGGGGCAGCCTACGAGCAGTACTTC
abundance: .; j_gene: TRBJ2-1; d_gene: .; v_gene: TRBV20-1; CDR3aa: CSARALRGGTYNEQFF; CDR3nt: TGCAGTGCTAGAGCCCTCAGGGGGGGTACCTACAATGAGCAGTTCTTC
abundance: .; j_gene: TRBJ2-1; d_gene: .; v_gene: TRBV7-9; CDR3aa: CASSLVIYNEQFF; CDR3nt: TGTGCCAGCAGCTTGGTCATCTACAATGAGCAGTTCTTC
abundance: many; j_gene: TRBJ2-4; d_gene: .; v_gene: TRBV7-9; CDR3aa: CASSYTAGIPGNIQYF; CDR3nt: TGTGCCAGCAGTTACACTGCCGGGATCCCAGGCAACATTCAGTACTTC
abundance: many; j_gene: TRBJ2-1; d_gene: TRBD2; v_gene: TRBV7-2; CDR3aa: CASSSMPSGGAGEQFF; CDR3nt: TGTGCCAGCAGCTCTATGCCCAGCGGGGGGGCGGGTGAGCAGTTCTTC
abundance: few; j_gene: TRBJ2-5; d_gene: .; v_gene: TRBV11-2; CDR3aa: CASSLGEVTLSETQYF; CDR3nt: TGTGCCAGCAGCTTAGGCGAGGTCACCCTATCGGAGACCCAGTACTTC
abundance: .; j_gene: TRBJ1-5; d_gene: .; v_gene: TRBV21-1; CDR3aa: CASSPKFGNSNQPQHF; CDR3nt: TGTGCCAGCAGCCCAAAGTTCGGAAATAGCAATCAGCCCCAGCATTTT
abundance: many; j_gene: TRBJ2-1; d_gene: TRBD1; v_gene: TRBV6-2/TRBV6-3; CDR3aa: CASSYSQGHEQFF; CDR3nt: TGTGCCAGCAGTTATTCACAGGGGCATGAGCAGTTCTTC
abundance: few; j_gene: TRBJ2-3; d_gene: .; v_gene: TRBV12-3/TRBV12-4; CDR3aa: CASSFRGWTNTDTQYF; CDR3nt: TGTGCCAGCAGTTTTCGGGGGTGGACGAACACAGATACGCAGTATTTT
abundance: few; j_gene: TRBJ1-5; d_gene: .; v_gene: TRBV4-1; CDR3aa: CASSQGAGGNQPQHF; CDR3nt: TGCGCCAGCAGCCAAGGGGCGGGGGGCAATCAGCCCCAGCATTTT
abundance: many; j_gene: TRBJ2-5; d_gene: TRBD1; v_gene: TRBV11-2; CDR3aa: CASSLGVGRGGLGTQYF; CDR3nt: TGTGCCAGCAGCTTAGGGGTTGGACGAGGGGGCTTGGGGACCCAGTACTTC
abundance: many; j_gene: TRBJ2-2; d_gene: .; v_gene: TRBV12-3/TRBV12-4; CDR3aa: CASSFNRDPNTGELFF; CDR3nt: TGTGCCAGCAGTTTTAACCGGGATCCTAACACCGGGGAGCTGTTTTTT
abundance: many; j_gene: TRBJ1-5; d_gene: .; v_gene: TRBV6-5; CDR3aa: CASSSGVEGGQPQHF; CDR3nt: TGTGCCAGCAGTTCGGGAGTGGAGGGGGGGCAGCCCCAGCATTTT
abundance: many; j_gene: TRBJ2-3; d_gene: TRBD2; v_gene: TRBV9; CDR3aa: CASSAGTSGGTDTQYF; CDR3nt: TGTGCCAGCAGCGCAGGGACTAGCGGGGGCACAGATACGCAGTATTTT
abundance: few; j_gene: TRBJ1-5; d_gene: .; v_gene: TRBV27; CDR3aa: CASSFIWGRDQPQHF; CDR3nt: TGTGCCAGCTCTTTTATTTGGGGTCGGGATCAGCCCCAGCATTTT
abundance: many; j_gene: TRBJ2-1; d_gene: .; v_gene: TRBV14; CDR3aa: CASSQLRYNEQFF; CDR3nt: TGTGCCAGCAGCCAACTCAGGTACAATGAGCAGTTCTTC
abundance: few; j_gene: TRBJ2-4; d_gene: .; v_gene: TRBV5-1; CDR3aa: CASSGAGREEDKNIQYF; CDR3nt: TGCGCCAGCAGCGGCGCGGGTCGGGAAGAAGACAAAAACATTCAGTACTTC
abundance: few; j_gene: TRBJ1-2; d_gene: .; v_gene: TRBV4-1; CDR3aa: CASSQDSANYGYTF; CDR3nt: TGCGCCAGCAGCCAAGATTCAGCTAACTATGGCTACACCTTC
abundance: many; j_gene: TRBJ2-3; d_gene: TRBD1; v_gene: TRBV4-2; CDR3aa: CASSPIQDRGLKDTQYF; CDR3nt: TGTGCCAGCAGCCCTATACAGGACAGGGGGCTGAAAGATACGCAGTATTTT
abundance: few; j_gene: TRBJ2-5; d_gene: TRBD2; v_gene: TRBV6-5; CDR3aa: CASSYGTGEGLQETQYF; CDR3nt: TGTGCCAGCAGTTACGGAACCGGGGAGGGGTTGCAAGAGACCCAGTACTTC
abundance: many; j_gene: TRBJ2-2; d_gene: .; v_gene: TRBV4-3; CDR3aa: CASRNVVGGHTGELFF; CDR3nt: TGCGCCAGCAGAAATGTTGTCGGGGGCCATACCGGGGAGCTGTTTTTT
abundance: few; j_gene: TRBJ2-3; d_gene: TRBD1; v_gene: TRBV9; CDR3aa: CASSVTGGAPDTQYF; CDR3nt: TGTGCCAGCAGCGTCACAGGGGGCGCCCCAGATACGCAGTATTTT
abundance: many; j_gene: TRBJ1-1; d_gene: .; v_gene: TRBV4-3; CDR3aa: CASSQVRGNTEAFF; CDR3nt: TGCGCCAGCAGCCAAGTTCGAGGGAACACTGAAGCTTTCTTT
abundance: few; j_gene: TRBJ2-5; d_gene: TRBD2; v_gene: TRBV29-1; CDR3aa: CSVQQPGTSETQYF; CDR3nt: TGCAGCGTACAACAACCCGGGACTAGCGAGACCCAGTACTTC
abundance: .; j_gene: TRBJ2-6; d_gene: TRBD1; v_gene: TRBV11-2; CDR3aa: CASSSNPGQGAYSGANVLTF; CDR3nt: TGTGCCAGCAGCTCGAACCCGGGACAGGGGGCCTACTCTGGGGCCAACGTCCTGACTTTC
abundance: .; j_gene: TRBJ2-1; d_gene: TRBD1; v_gene: TRBV6-2/TRBV6-3; CDR3aa: CASSRQGRNEQFF; CDR3nt: TGTGCCAGCAGTAGACAGGGGCGAAATGAGCAGTTCTTC
abundance: many; j_gene: TRBJ2-5; d_gene: TRBD2; v_gene: TRBV20-1; CDR3aa: CSARGKLAGGPETQYF; CDR3nt: TGCAGTGCTAGAGGAAAACTAGCGGGGGGGCCCGAGACCCAGTACTTC
abundance: many; j_gene: TRBJ2-1; d_gene: .; v_gene: TRBV4-1; CDR3aa: CASSQGPGSYNEQFF; CDR3nt: TGCGCCAGCAGCCAAGGTCCAGGGTCGTACAATGAGCAGTTCTTC